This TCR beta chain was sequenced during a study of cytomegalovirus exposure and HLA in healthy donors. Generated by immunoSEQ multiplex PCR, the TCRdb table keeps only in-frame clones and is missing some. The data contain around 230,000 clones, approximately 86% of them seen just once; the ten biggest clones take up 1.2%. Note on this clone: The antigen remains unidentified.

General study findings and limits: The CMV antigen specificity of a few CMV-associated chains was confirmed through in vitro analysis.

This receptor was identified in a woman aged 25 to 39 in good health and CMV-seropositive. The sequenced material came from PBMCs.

In nucleotides, the CDR3 is TGTGCCAGCAGCCGACGGGACAGGGGGCTTGGGACCGGGGAGCTGTTTTTT. Amino acid sequence: CASSRRDRGLGTGELFF. This rearrangement joins TRBV7-2 to TRBJ2-2; TRBD1 matches at 12 bases. V lost 5 bases to trimming and J lost 5 bases; unmatched junction nucleotides: 9. The CDR3 extends over 17 amino acids. The germline V gene has CDR1 SGHTA and CDR2 FQGNSA.